This entry lists 9 T cell receptor beta chains sequenced from one sample in a study of T cells in Graves' hyperthyroidism and ophthalmopathy. Using RNA transcripts as the source, TCR beta CDR3 regions were amplified. First-round RT-PCR targeting the TCR CDR3 was performed with the HTBI primer set. One entry per CDR3 protein, called by TCRdb with MiXCR from the multiplex PCR reads. The sample has 400,000 to 500,000 distinct CDR3 sequences, roughly 15% seen once. The sequencing sample was made of blood. Receptors were obtained from a man between 18 and 35 years old with Graves' ophthalmopathy.

This clonotype was seen more than once but under ten times. This chain connects TRBV11-2 to TRBJ2-2, with 9 nucleotides matching TRBD1. J lost 6 bases, V lost 5 bases, and 10 bases had no gene match. The V gene's germline CDR1 is SGHAT and CDR2 FQNNGV. This CDR3 spans 16 amino acids. For the CDR3, the DNA is TGTGCCAGCAGCATAGGGACAGGGTTGGGAGCCGGGGAGCTGTTTTTT. This sequence encodes CASSIGTGLGAGELFF.

This clonotype turned up a few times. The chain recombines TRBV19 with TRBJ2-7, with 12 bases lining up with TRBD2. The V and J ends lost 6 bases and 1 base, in that order; junction bases with no gene match: 10. The CDR3 is 17 amino acids. Germline CDR1 and CDR2: LNHDA and SQIVND (reference sequence). Written as DNA, the CDR3 is TGTGCCAGTAGGGGGCCGCGGACTAGCGGGAAATCCTACGAGCAGTACTTC. Encoded protein: CASRGPRTSGKSYEQYF. Full variable domain (missing parts from reference TRBV19 and TRBJ2-7): DGGITQSPKYLFRKEGQNVTLSCEQNLNHDAMYWYRQDPGQGLRLIYYSQIVNDFQKGDIAEGYSVSREKKESFPLTVTSAQKNPTAFYLCASRGPRTSGKSYEQYFGPGTRLTVT.

This clonotype was seen at least ten times. This sequence joins TRBV11-2 and TRBJ2-3; D is perhaps TRBD2 (6 bases). Germline V gives CDR1 SGHAT, CDR2 FQNNGV. V lost 0 bases and J 5 bases, leaving 9 bases between the germline ends. This CDR3 contains 14 residues. CDR3 nucleotide sequence: TGTGCCAGCAGCTTAGAGGCGGGGATAGATACGCAGTATTTT. Amino acids: CASSLEAGIDTQYF.

This clonotype was seen at least ten times. The V and J genes are TRBV24-1 and TRBJ2-2; D call uncertain. Trimming removed 6 bases from V and 3 bases from J, with 13 bases in between. Germline lookup yields CDR1 KGHDR and CDR2 SFDVKD. CDR3 length: 15 residues. CDR3 sequence: CATSLPSDHTGELFF. For the CDR3, the DNA is TGTGCCACCAGTCTGCCGTCGGACCACACCGGGGAGCTGTTTTTT.

This clonotype has a count of ten or more. The DNA of the CDR3 is TGCGCCAGCAGCCCGTATACCTCTGGGGCCAACGTCCTGACTTTC. It specifies CASSPYTSGANVLTF. The chain has TRBV5-1 and TRBJ2-6; unclear D gene. The V gene lost 4 bases and the J gene lost 0 bases, with 8 bases spanning the gap. This CDR3 has 15 amino acids. CDR1 and CDR2 from the germline V gene are SGHRS and YFSETQ.

The table lists this clonotype with a few counts. The chain recombines TRBV5-1 with TRBJ1-5, with D maybe TRBD1 (6 bases). CDR1 and CDR2 from the germline V gene are SGHRS and YFSETQ. This CDR3 region has 14 residues. Trimming removed 0 bases at V and 7 bases at J, with 11 bases between. CDR3 nucleotide sequence: TGCGCCAGCAGCTTGGCAGGGGAAGCGCAGCCCCAGCATTTT. As protein: CASSLAGEAQPQHF.

This clonotype was observed at least ten times. The V call is TRBV5-1, the J call TRBJ2-1; unclear D gene. The CDR3 runs 12 residues. Trimming stripped 1 base from V and 7 bases from J, with 6 bases between. The germline V gene has CDR1 SGHRS and CDR2 YFSETQ. The chain's CDR3 is CASSLRENEQFF. The CDR3 bases are TGCGCCAGCAGCTTGAGGGAAAATGAGCAGTTCTTC.

This clonotype was observed many times. The chain is built from TRBV11-2 and TRBJ2-7; D ambiguous. The germline CDR1 and CDR2 sequences are SGHAT and FQNNGV. Trimming pared 1 base from V and 3 bases from J, leaving 16 bases between. The CDR3 covers 16 residues. The CDR3: CASSLGDTESFYEQYF. CDR3 in DNA: TGTGCCAGCAGCTTAGGTGACACGGAGAGCTTCTACGAGCAGTACTTC.

The chain uses TRBV28 and TRBJ2-5, with D unclear. Germline V gene data show CDR1 as MDHEN and CDR2 as SYDVKM. The CDR3 length is 15 residues. V dropped 7 bases and J dropped 1 base, with 16 bases sitting between them. The chain's CDR3 is CASIGSLSAQETQYF. CDR3 bases: TGTGCCAGCATCGGATCCCTCAGCGCCCAAGAGACCCAGTACTTC. Variable domain in full (rest from reference TRBV28 and TRBJ2-5): DVKVTQSSRYLVKRTGEKVFLECVQDMDHENMFWYRQDPGLGLRLIYFSYDVKMKEKGDIPEGYSVSREKKERFSLILESASTNQTSMYLCASIGSLSAQETQYFGPGTRLLVL.